This T cell receptor beta chain came from a study of T cells after yellow fever vaccination. Overall study results and limits: Most clones from primary vaccination resurfaced after the booster (around 97% CD4, over 75% CD8).

There are a few counts of this clonotype. Its antigen is still unknown. The authors made TCR cDNA by 5'RACE template switching, adding a universal primer site and UMIs. TCRdb redid the calling of the 5' RACE reads with MiXCR, one entry per CDR3 protein. Among a few hundred thousand distinct CDR3 sequences, around 13% were seen once, and the ten largest hold 2.5% to 4%. Germline V gene data show CDR1 as MNHEY and CDR2 as SVGAGI. CDR3 size: 14 residues. Trimming at V came to 5 bases and at J to 5 bases, leaving 9 bases not matched to a gene. V usage is TRBV6-5 and J usage is TRBJ2-7; TRBD1 matches at 7 bases. The sequence came from a man younger than 35 who received the YFV17D yellow fever vaccine. The specimen comprised CD4+ T cells sorted from PBMCs, sampled 15 days after the yellow fever booster vaccination. The CDR3 sequence: CASSTRLGGNEQYV. As DNA, the CDR3 is TGTGCCAGCAGTACGCGTTTAGGGGGCAACGAGCAGTACGTC.